A single sample gave rise to the 21 T cell receptor beta chains below, sequenced in a study of cytomegalovirus exposure and HLA in healthy donors. The PCR made use of 60 Vbeta and 13 Jbeta primers. This table comes from immunoSEQ multiplex PCR, and its TCRdb copy is limited to in-frame clones, with some not included. The profile shows about 160,000 clones, 60% to 85% of them singletons. The sample was PBMCs. Source of these receptors: a man aged 45 to 65 in good health and CMV-seropositive.

The chain combines TRBV4-1 with TRBJ2-1; D is ambiguous. The V and J ends lost 1 base and 4 bases respectively, with 17 bases between them. Germline CDR1 MGHRA, CDR2 YSYEKL. This CDR3 is built from 17 residues. The CDR3 nucleotides are TGCGCCAGCAGCCAAGTTCGTGGAGACCCAAATTACAATGAGCAGTTCTTC. Its protein is CASSQVRGDPNYNEQFF.

The chain couples TRBV11-2 to TRBJ2-7; D may be TRBD1 (5 bases). There are 14 residues in the CDR3. Germline values: CDR1 SGHAT, CDR2 FQNNGV. Trimming shortened V by 1 base and J by 6 bases, and 13 bases separated the two germline ends. CDR3 sequence reads: CASSLAGNLGEQYF. The CDR3 nucleotides read TGTGCCAGCAGCTTAGCAGGGAATCTAGGCGAGCAGTACTTC.

V is TRBV2 and J is TRBJ1-6, with TRBD1 identical over 10 bases. Germline CDR1 is SNHLY and CDR2 is FYNNEI. Trimming cost V 5 bases and J 7 bases; bases outside gene matches: 2. This CDR3 has 14 amino acids. CDR3 coding DNA: TGTGCCAGCAGTCTGGGACAGGGGAATTCACCCCTCCACTTT. Amino acid sequence: CASSLGQGNSPLHF.

Here the CDR3 reads CASSLDSRSYEQYF. The CDR3 nucleotides are TGTGCCAGCAGCTTAGACAGTCGCTCCTACGAGCAGTACTTC. The chain carries TRBV7-2 and TRBJ2-7, with no clear D. Trimming stripped 1 base from V and 0 bases from J, with 7 bases between. Germline CDR1 is SGHTA and CDR2 is FQGNSA. The CDR3 spans 14 residues.

V and J are TRBV18 and TRBJ1-2; TRBD1 is a possible D gene (6 bases). The CDR3 spans 17 residues. The V end was cut by 6 bases, the J end by 1 base, with 21 bases between. CDR1 and CDR2 (germline): KGHSH, LQKENI. The CDR3 is CASSGPDSRTFNYGYTF. CDR3 bases: TGTGCCAGCTCCGGGCCGGACAGTCGAACTTTTAACTATGGCTACACCTTC. Based on the CDR3 plus reference TRBV18 and TRBJ1-2, the full variable domain is NAGVMQNPRHLVRRRGQEARLRCSPMKGHSHVYWYRQLPEEGLKFMVYLQKENIIDESGMPKERFSAEFPKEGPSILRIQQVVRGDSAAYFCASSGPDSRTFNYGYTFGSGTRLTVV.

V is TRBV7-2 and J is TRBJ2-3; 11 nucleotides line up with TRBD2. The V and J ends lost 5 bases and 2 bases, in that order; junction bases with no gene match: 3. Germline CDR1 is SGHTA and CDR2 is FQGNSA. The CDR3 loop spans 15 amino acids. CDR3 amino acids: CASSKTSGATDTQYF. The CDR3 bases are TGTGCCAGCAGCAAGACTAGCGGGGCCACAGATACGCAGTATTTT.

The chain couples TRBV15 to TRBJ2-7, with 13 bases lining up with TRBD2. CDR3 size: 16 residues. Germline V gene sequence: CDR1 LNHNV, CDR2 YYDKDF (reference sequence). With 1 base clipped from V and 7 bases from J, the junction kept 7 bases outside the gene matches. The CDR3 sequence: CATSRGLTSGGTEQYF. The CDR3 nucleotides read TGTGCCACCAGCAGAGGCCTGACTAGCGGGGGGACTGAGCAGTACTTC.

V is TRBV6-5 and J is TRBJ1-6, with D unclear. The germline V gene has CDR1 MNHEY and CDR2 SVGAGI. CDR3 length equals 14 residues. Trimming stripped 7 bases from V and 10 bases from J, with 17 bases between. CDR3 in DNA: TGTGCCAGCAACGAGGGCAGGACTCGGTCACCCCTCCACTTT. Protein: CASNEGRTRSPLHF.

This chain uses TRBV11-3 with TRBJ1-2; a possible D gene is TRBD1 (5 bases). V was cut by 0 bases and J by 10 bases, with 12 bases left in between. Germline values: CDR1 SGHNT, CDR2 YENEEA. The CDR3 totals 13 residues. The DNA of the CDR3 is TGTGCCAGCAGCTTAGACCTGGGCAGGGACTACACCTTC. It encodes CASSLDLGRDYTF.

The chain employs TRBV7-9 and TRBJ1-2, with a possible D match to TRBD1 (5 bases). Germline V CDR1 and CDR2: SEHNR, FQNEAQ (reference sequence). The CDR3 length is 16 residues. V was shortened by 5 bases and J by 6 bases, with 22 bases between the two germline ends. For the CDR3, the DNA is TGTGCCAGCAGCGCCCGGACCCCGGGACTACCAGATGGCTACACCTTC. Translation gives CASSARTPGLPDGYTF.

This chain joins TRBV10-3 and TRBJ2-1; perhaps TRBD2 as D (6 bases). CDR1 and CDR2 (germline): ENHRY, SYGVKD. V was cut by 0 bases and J by 4 bases, with 13 bases left in between. The length of the CDR3 is 16 residues. CDR3 sequence: CAISESRGGRYNEQFF. CDR3 DNA sequence: TGTGCCATCAGTGAGTCGAGAGGAGGGCGATACAATGAGCAGTTCTTC.

The CDR3 reads CASSRDRGSNTGELFF. CDR3 coding DNA: TGTGCCAGCAGTCGGGACAGGGGGTCGAACACCGGGGAGCTGTTTTTT. The chain recombines TRBV27 with TRBJ2-2, with 11 bases aligning to TRBD1. Looked up from germline, CDR1 is MNHEY and CDR2 is SMNVEV (reference sequence). Unmatched junction bases numbered 2, after V lost 5 bases and J lost 0 bases. The CDR3 loop spans 16 amino acids.

This clone has only a few counts. The chain combines TRBV7-9 with TRBJ2-5; tentatively, D is TRBD1 (7 bases). V lost 5 bases, J lost 5 bases, and 21 bases lay in between. Germline V gene sequence: CDR1 SEHNR, CDR2 FQNEAQ (reference sequence). The CDR3 is made up of 16 amino acids. For the CDR3, the DNA is TGTGCCAGCAGCCAGGGGGACCTCATCGCGGGGGAGACCCAGTACTTC. Translation: CASSQGDLIAGETQYF.

A single count supports this clone. V gene TRBV15 combines with J gene TRBJ1-1; a possible D gene is TRBD1 (5 bases). The CDR3 totals 15 residues. The V gene's germline CDR1 is LNHNV and CDR2 YYDKDF (reference sequence). The V end lost 0 bases, the J end lost 5 bases, and 13 bases lay between the germline ends. The CDR3 coding sequence is TGTGCCACCAGCAGAGATATAGTGCGGGGGACTGAAGCTTTCTTT. Its protein product is CATSRDIVRGTEAFF.

The CDR3 region is CASSQSPVVTGGSYSNQPQHF. In DNA form, the CDR3 reads TGCGCCAGCAGCCAATCTCCTGTGGTGACAGGGGGGAGTTATAGCAATCAGCCCCAGCATTTT. This chain links TRBV4-1 with TRBJ1-5; TRBD1 aligns across 9 bases. CDR3 length: 21 amino acids. V shed 2 bases and J 0 bases; nucleotides not matched to a gene: 17. Germline values: CDR1 MGHRA, CDR2 YSYEKL.

V and J are TRBV11-2 and TRBJ2-1, with 10 bases that match TRBD2. Germline values: CDR1 SGHAT, CDR2 FQNNGV. This CDR3 comprises 17 residues. Trimming at V came to 0 bases and at J to 5 bases, leaving 7 bases not matched to a gene. The CDR3 nucleotides are TGTGCCAGCAGCTTAGAGCCGGGACTAGCGTCCCACAATGAGCAGTTCTTC. This gives the protein CASSLEPGLASHNEQFF.

The chain recombines TRBV9 with TRBJ2-2, with 9 nucleotides matching TRBD2. The V and J ends lost 0 bases and 4 bases, in that order; junction bases with no gene match: 10. The V gene's germline CDR1 is SGDLS and CDR2 YYNGEE. The CDR3 runs 18 residues. The CDR3: CASSVGVTSGSLTGELFF. In DNA, the CDR3 is TGTGCCAGCAGCGTAGGGGTCACTAGCGGGTCGCTCACCGGGGAGCTGTTTTTT.

This chain joins TRBV2 and TRBJ2-5; D gene uncertain. The CDR3 has 12 amino acids. The V and J ends lost 4 bases and 9 bases respectively, with 12 bases between them. Germline CDR1 and CDR2: SNHLY and FYNNEI. The CDR3 sequence: CASSGMSQAQYF. The CDR3 DNA follows: TGTGCCAGCAGTGGGATGAGCCAGGCCCAGTACTTC.

The chain combines TRBV6-6 with TRBJ2-2; 8 bases align to TRBD2. The germline V gene encodes CDR1 MNHNY and CDR2 SVGAGI (reference sequence). The CDR3 sequence is 16 residues long. V was pared by 2 bases and J by 4 bases, with 6 bases of the junction left unmatched. CDR3 sequence (DNA): TGTGCCAGCAGTTACGGGGGCGGGGGGCCCACCGGGGAGCTGTTTTTT. It is translated as CASSYGGGGPTGELFF.

The chain joins TRBV4-1 to TRBJ1-2; D is unresolved. The CDR3 sequence is 15 residues long. Per the germline V gene, CDR1 is MGHRA and CDR2 is YSYEKL. V gave up 5 bases and J gave up 0 bases, with 13 bases separating them. The CDR3 reads CASSAQTGANYGYTF. The DNA of the CDR3 is TGCGCCAGCAGCGCCCAGACGGGAGCTAACTATGGCTACACCTTC.

This clone turned up a few times. The chain carries TRBV4-3 and TRBJ2-5; 9 nucleotides line up with TRBD1. Germline CDR1 reads LGHNA; CDR2 reads YSLEER. There are 20 residues in the CDR3. V gave up 0 bases and J gave up 5 bases; unmatched junction bases: 19. The CDR3 sequence: CASSQDPNDPGTGWRETQYF. The CDR3 DNA reads TGCGCCAGCAGCCAAGATCCGAACGACCCCGGGACAGGGTGGCGGGAGACCCAGTACTTC.